A selection of T cell receptor beta chains follows, all from one sample in a study of blood T cell repertoires in COVID-19. The data were produced by immunoSEQ multiplex PCR, yet TCRdb's version contains in-frame clones alone and is incomplete. The repertoire holds approximately 290,000 clones, with 85% to 90% as singletons. The sequenced sample consisted of peripheral blood. The receptors were sampled from a man under 40 with acute or convalescent COVID-19. CDR3s include the opening cysteine and the closing phenylalanine or tryptophan. D genes are given only for firm matches. Where a row states a size, it is once, few, many or the class of an expanded clone; other rows omit it.

abundance	d_gene	v_gene	j_gene	CDR3aa	CDR3nt
.	.	TRBV5-1	TRBJ2-1	CASSLGGSYNEQFF	TGCGCCAGCAGCTTGGGGGGCAGCTACAATGAGCAGTTCTTC
.	TRBD1	TRBV5-5	TRBJ1-4	CASSATGTGWEKLFF	TGTGCCAGCAGCGCGACCGGGACAGGGTGGGAAAAACTGTTTTTT
.	.	TRBV5-4	TRBJ2-3	CASTTGTSRTDTQYF	TGTGCCAGCACAACCGGGACATCCCGCACAGATACGCAGTATTTT
.	.	TRBV6-5	TRBJ2-3	CASSYSNRLRDTQYF	TGTGCCAGCAGTTACTCGAATCGATTGAGGGATACGCAGTATTTT
.	.	TRBV9	TRBJ1-3	CASSVAVSSGNTIYF	TGTGCCAGCAGCGTAGCGGTCTCCTCTGGAAACACCATATATTTT
.	.	TRBV24-1	TRBJ1-2	CATSDDTGRDYTF	TGTGCCACCAGTGATGATACAGGGAGAGACTACACCTTC
.	TRBD1	TRBV4-1	TRBJ1-6	CASSQGGDRVLSPLHF	TGCGCCAGCAGCCAAGGCGGGGACAGGGTTCTCTCACCCCTCCACTTT
.	TRBD1	TRBV6-5	TRBJ2-7	CASSYRRDSSYEQYF	TGTGCCAGCAGTTACCGAAGGGACAGCTCCTACGAGCAGTACTTC
.	TRBD1	TRBV18	TRBJ1-5	CASSYRGGLITDSNQPQHF	TGTGCCAGCTCGTACAGGGGAGGTTTAATCACTGATAGCAATCAGCCCCAGCATTTT
.	.	TRBV19	TRBJ2-7	CASSTGDFYEQYF	TGTGCCAGTAGTACCGGGGACTTTTACGAGCAGTACTTC
few	.	TRBV5-1	TRBJ2-1	CASSLLDYDEQFF	TGCGCCAGCAGCTTGCTCGACTACGATGAGCAGTTCTTC
.	TRBD1	TRBV5-6	TRBJ1-5	CASSLSTGGAVFSNQPQHF	TGTGCCAGCAGCTTGTCTACAGGGGGCGCGGTATTTAGCAATCAGCCCCAGCATTTT
.	TRBD1	TRBV11-3	TRBJ2-7	CASSTRTGDGEQYF	TGTGCCAGCAGCACCCGGACAGGGGACGGCGAGCAGTACTTC
.	.	TRBV9	TRBJ1-1	CASSGTAMNTEAFF	TGTGCCAGCAGCGGCACAGCAATGAACACTGAAGCTTTCTTT
.	.	TRBV10-3	TRBJ2-7	CAISDSGETGSYEQYF	TGTGCCATCAGTGACTCCGGTGAGACAGGCTCCTACGAGCAGTACTTC
.	.	TRBV19	TRBJ2-4	CASRSSGFQYF	TGTGCCAGTAGAAGTTCTGGCTTTCAGTACTTC
.	.	TRBV27	TRBJ2-5	CASRSLRDTKSETQYF	TGTGCCAGCAGATCTCTACGGGATACGAAGTCGGAGACCCAGTACTTC
.	TRBD1	TRBV14	TRBJ1-2	CASSHPGDSQRFGYTF	TGTGCCAGCAGCCACCCTGGGGACAGTCAAAGATTCGGCTACACCTTC
.	.	TRBV20-1	TRBJ1-1	CSASDWNRAPGTEAFF	TGCAGTGCTAGTGATTGGAACAGGGCACCGGGTACTGAAGCTTTCTTT
.	.	TRBV7-9	TRBJ1-5	CASSLGGYQPQHF	TGTGCCAGCAGCTTAGGAGGTTATCAGCCCCAGCATTTT
once	.	TRBV28	TRBJ1-6	CASSGANSPLHF	TGTGCCAGCTCAGGGGCAAACTCACCCCTCCACTTT
.	TRBD2	TRBV11-2	TRBJ2-2	CASSTRSGGYTGELFF	TGTGCCAGCAGCACTCGTAGCGGGGGCTACACCGGGGAGCTGTTTTTT
.	.	TRBV27	TRBJ2-7	CASSLRRDHYEQYF	TGTGCCAGCAGTTTAAGGCGGGACCACTACGAGCAGTACTTC
.	.	TRBV28	TRBJ1-5	CASSETEGLAGPQHF	TGTGCCAGCTCTGAGACTGAGGGTCTGGCGGGGCCCCAGCATTTT
.	.	TRBV24-1	TRBJ1-5	CATSDTGVPGQPQHF	TGTGCCACCAGTGATACGGGGGTTCCCGGTCAGCCCCAGCATTTT
.	TRBD2	TRBV7-9	TRBJ2-1	CASSLLRGAYNEQFF	TGTGCCAGCAGCTTACTGCGGGGGGCTTACAATGAGCAGTTCTTC
.	.	TRBV11-2	TRBJ1-1	CASSSRRSNTEAFF	TGTGCCAGCAGCTCCAGGAGGTCGAACACTGAAGCTTTCTTT
.	TRBD2	TRBV4-1	TRBJ2-5	CASSRLAARQETQYF	TGCGCCAGCAGCCGACTAGCGGCGCGCCAAGAGACCCAGTACTTC
.	TRBD1	TRBV7-3	TRBJ1-3	CASSLQGAYGNTIYF	TGTGCCAGCAGCTTACAGGGGGCTTATGGAAACACCATATATTTT
.	.	TRBV19	TRBJ2-1	CASSDRREQFF	TGTGCCAGTAGTGACCGGCGGGAGCAGTTCTTC
.	.	TRBV7-9	TRBJ1-3	CASSSGGGNTIYF	TGTGCCAGCAGCTCTGGAGGTGGAAACACCATATATTTT
.	TRBD2	TRBV4-2	TRBJ2-3	CASSQERRGSYHF	TGTGCCAGCAGCCAAGAGAGGCGGGGGTCCTATCATTTT
.	.	TRBV27	TRBJ1-5	CASSRRGQPQHF	TGTGCCAGCAGCCGGCGAGGCCAGCCCCAGCATTTT
.	TRBD1	TRBV5-1	TRBJ1-1	CASSFPQGAAVGNTEAFF	TGCGCCAGCAGCTTCCCGCAGGGGGCCGCGGTCGGGAACACTGAAGCTTTCTTT
once	TRBD1	TRBV28	TRBJ2-1	CATRTGGPSANEQFF	TGTGCCACCCGGACAGGGGGGCCTTCTGCTAATGAGCAGTTCTTC
.	.	TRBV29-1	TRBJ2-5	CSFRGGVRGRRETQYF	TGCAGCTTCCGAGGAGGGGTAAGGGGGCGGCGAGAGACCCAGTACTTC
.	.	TRBV28	TRBJ1-2	CASSSEAGIGYTF	TGTGCCAGCAGTTCAGAGGCAGGGATTGGCTACACCTTC
.	.	TRBV5-6	TRBJ1-2	CASSLGASWAIGGYTF	TGTGCCAGCAGCTTGGGTGCTTCGTGGGCAATAGGTGGCTACACCTTC
.	.	TRBV7-9	TRBJ1-2	CASSPQGMDYGYTF	TGTGCCAGCAGCCCCCAGGGAATGGACTATGGCTACACCTTC
once	TRBD1	TRBV30	TRBJ1-5	CAWGGQGYQPQHF	TGTGCCTGGGGAGGACAGGGTTATCAGCCCCAGCATTTT
.	.	TRBV10-3	TRBJ1-2	CAISPTGPPNYGYTF	TGTGCCATCAGCCCTACAGGGCCCCCTAACTATGGCTACACCTTC
.	.	TRBV6-5	TRBJ2-7	CASRMKQTGEQYF	TGTGCCAGCAGAATGAAGCAGACCGGGGAGCAGTACTTC
.	TRBD2	TRBV19	TRBJ2-7	CASSPYGTSGRLSYEQYF	TGTGCCAGTAGTCCGTACGGGACTAGCGGGAGGCTGAGCTACGAGCAGTACTTC
.	.	TRBV19	TRBJ1-2	CASSILFADGYTF	TGTGCCAGTAGTATACTCTTCGCGGATGGCTACACCTTC
.	TRBD1	TRBV2	TRBJ2-3	CASGTGSTDTQYF	TGTGCCAGTGGGACAGGAAGCACAGATACGCAGTATTTT
.	TRBD1	TRBV6-2/TRBV6-3	TRBJ1-1	CASSYPDRGYTFF	TGTGCCAGCAGTTACCCGGACAGGGGGTATACTTTCTTT
.	TRBD1	TRBV5-6	TRBJ1-2	CASSRGTDGYTF	TGTGCCAGCAGCCGGGGGACAGATGGCTACACCTTC
.	TRBD1	TRBV5-5	TRBJ2-7	CASSQGTGVSYEQYF	TGTGCCAGCAGCCAGGGGACAGGGGTTTCCTACGAGCAGTACTTC
.	.	TRBV10-3	TRBJ2-7	CATRQLSYEQYF	TGTGCCACCCGACAGCTTTCCTACGAGCAGTACTTC
.	TRBD1	TRBV28	TRBJ1-1	CASSLQTGYGAFF	TGTGCCAGCAGTTTACAGACAGGGTATGGAGCTTTCTTT
.	.	TRBV12-3/TRBV12-4	TRBJ1-1	CASKIRGMAFF	TGTGCCAGCAAAATCCGGGGGATGGCTTTCTTT
.	TRBD1	TRBV5-4	TRBJ1-1	CASSFDRGATEAFF	TGTGCCAGCAGCTTCGACAGGGGGGCCACTGAAGCTTTCTTT
.	TRBD1	TRBV5-1	TRBJ1-3	CASSSGDRLLSGNTIYF	TGCGCCAGCAGCTCAGGGGACAGGCTACTATCTGGAAACACCATATATTTT
.	.	TRBV3-1/TRBV3-2	TRBJ1-2	CASSERQVYGYTF	TGTGCCAGCAGCGAGAGACAGGTATATGGCTACACCTTC
.	.	TRBV19	TRBJ2-2	CASSIVVDITGELFF	TGTGCCAGTAGTATAGTGGTTGACATTACCGGGGAGCTGTTTTTT